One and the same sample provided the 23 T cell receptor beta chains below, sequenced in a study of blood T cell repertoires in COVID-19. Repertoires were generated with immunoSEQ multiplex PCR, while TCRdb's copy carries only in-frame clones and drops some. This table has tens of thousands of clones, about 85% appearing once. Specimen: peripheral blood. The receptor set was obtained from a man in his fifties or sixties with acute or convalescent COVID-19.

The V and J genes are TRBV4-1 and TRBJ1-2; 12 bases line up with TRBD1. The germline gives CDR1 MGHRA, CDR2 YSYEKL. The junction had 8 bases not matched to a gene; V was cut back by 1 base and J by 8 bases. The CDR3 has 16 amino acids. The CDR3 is CASSQAAGQGAGGYTF. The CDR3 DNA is TGCGCCAGCAGCCAAGCCGCGGGACAGGGGGCAGGAGGCTACACCTTC.

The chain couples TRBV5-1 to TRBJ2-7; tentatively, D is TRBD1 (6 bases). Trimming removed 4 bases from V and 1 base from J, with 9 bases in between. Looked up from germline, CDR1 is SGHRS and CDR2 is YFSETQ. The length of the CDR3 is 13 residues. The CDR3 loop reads CASSVDRSYEQYF. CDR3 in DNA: TGCGCCAGCAGCGTGGACAGATCCTACGAGCAGTACTTC. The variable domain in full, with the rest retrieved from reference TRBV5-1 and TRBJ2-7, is KAGVTQTPRYLIKTRGQQVTLSCSPISGHRSVSWYQQTPGQGLQFLFEYFSETQRNKGNFPGRFSGRQFSNSRSEMNVSTLELGDSALYLCASSVDRSYEQYFGPGTRLTVT.

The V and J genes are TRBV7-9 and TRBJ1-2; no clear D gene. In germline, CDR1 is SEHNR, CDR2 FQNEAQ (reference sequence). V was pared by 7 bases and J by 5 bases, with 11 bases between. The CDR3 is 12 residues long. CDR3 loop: CASTSNQYGYTF. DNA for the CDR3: TGTGCCAGCACCTCCAACCAGTATGGCTACACCTTC.

CDR3 nucleotide sequence: TGCGCCAGCAGCCAAGACAGGTTGAACACTGAAGCTTTCTTT. It specifies CASSQDRLNTEAFF. V and J are TRBV4-3 and TRBJ1-1; the D is unclear. Germline CDR1 reads LGHNA; CDR2 reads YSLEER. CDR3 length equals 14 residues. V lost 0 bases, J lost 0 bases, and 5 bases lay in between.

The CDR3 nucleotides read TGTGCCAGCAGCTCCGGGACTAGCACTAGCACAGATACGCAGTATTTT. Protein: CASSSGTSTSTDTQYF. The chain has TRBV7-6 and TRBJ2-3; 9 bases agree with TRBD2. CDR1 is SGHVS and CDR2 is FNYEAQ in the germline V gene. This CDR3 has 16 residues. J was trimmed by 0 bases and V by 4 bases; bases with no gene match: 5.

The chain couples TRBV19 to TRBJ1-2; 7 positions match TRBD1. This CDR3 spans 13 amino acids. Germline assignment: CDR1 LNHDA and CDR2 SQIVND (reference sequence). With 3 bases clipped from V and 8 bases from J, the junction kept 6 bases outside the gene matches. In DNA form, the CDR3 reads TGTGCCAGTAGTATTCGGGACAGTAGAGGCTACACCTTC. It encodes CASSIRDSRGYTF.

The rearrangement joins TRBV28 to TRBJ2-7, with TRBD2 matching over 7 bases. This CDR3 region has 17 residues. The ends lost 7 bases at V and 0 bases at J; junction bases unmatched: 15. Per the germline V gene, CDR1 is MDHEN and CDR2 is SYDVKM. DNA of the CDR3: TGTGCCAGCACCGGGGTGTCGGGGGGAACAAGCTCCTACGAGCAGTACTTC. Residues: CASTGVSGGTSSYEQYF.

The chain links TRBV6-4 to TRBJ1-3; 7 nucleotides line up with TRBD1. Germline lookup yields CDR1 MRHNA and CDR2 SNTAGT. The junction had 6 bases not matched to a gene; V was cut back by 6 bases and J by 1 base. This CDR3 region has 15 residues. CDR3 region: CASSSGGQSGNTIYF. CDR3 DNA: TGTGCCAGCAGCTCAGGGGGACAGTCTGGAAACACCATATATTTT.

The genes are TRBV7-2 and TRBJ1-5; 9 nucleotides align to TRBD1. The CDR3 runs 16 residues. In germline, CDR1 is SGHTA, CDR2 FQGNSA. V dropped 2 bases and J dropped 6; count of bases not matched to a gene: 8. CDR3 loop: CASSLTPTGGGQPQHF. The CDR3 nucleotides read TGTGCCAGCAGCTTAACTCCGACAGGGGGAGGTCAGCCCCAGCATTTT.

The CDR3 DNA reads TGTGCCAGCAGCTTAGATCAGGGAGGGACTAGCGGGAGAAATGAGCAGTTCTTC. Translation gives CASSLDQGGTSGRNEQFF. This rearrangement joins TRBV11-3 to TRBJ2-1; TRBD2 matches at 14 bases. The length of the CDR3 is 18 residues. Trimming cost V 0 bases and J 7 bases; bases outside gene matches: 8. Germline-derived CDR1 and CDR2 are SGHNT and YENEEA. Complete variable domain (other parts from reference TRBV11-3 and TRBJ2-1): EAGVVQSPRYKIIEKKQPVAFWCNPISGHNTLYWYLQNLGQGPELLIRYENEEAVDDSQLPKDRFSAERLKGVDSTLKIQPAELGDSAVYLCASSLDQGGTSGRNEQFFGPGTRLTVL.

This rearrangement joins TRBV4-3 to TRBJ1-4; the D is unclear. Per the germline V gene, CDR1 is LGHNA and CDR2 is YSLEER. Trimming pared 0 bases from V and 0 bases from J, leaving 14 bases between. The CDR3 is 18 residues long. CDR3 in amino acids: CASSQERARPTTNEKLFF. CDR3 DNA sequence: TGCGCCAGCAGCCAAGAGAGGGCCAGACCTACAACTAATGAAAAACTGTTTTTT.

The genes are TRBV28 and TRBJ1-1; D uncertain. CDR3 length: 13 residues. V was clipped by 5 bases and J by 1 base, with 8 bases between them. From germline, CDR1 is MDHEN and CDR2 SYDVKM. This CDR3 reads CASSPTQNTEAFF. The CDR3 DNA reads TGTGCCAGCAGTCCCACACAGAACACTGAAGCTTTCTTT.

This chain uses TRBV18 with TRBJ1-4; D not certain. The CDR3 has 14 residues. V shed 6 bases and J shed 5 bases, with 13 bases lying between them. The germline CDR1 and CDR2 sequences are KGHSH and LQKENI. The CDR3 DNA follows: TGTGCCAGCTCCCCAAGAGGTGGAAATGAAAAACTGTTTTTT. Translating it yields CASSPRGGNEKLFF.

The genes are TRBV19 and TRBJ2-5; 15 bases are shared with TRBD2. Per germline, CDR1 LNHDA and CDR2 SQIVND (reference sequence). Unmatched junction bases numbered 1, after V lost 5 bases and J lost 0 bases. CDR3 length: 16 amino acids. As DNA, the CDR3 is TGTGCCAGTAGTGGACTAGCGGGGGGGTACCAAGAGACCCAGTACTTC. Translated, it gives CASSGLAGGYQETQYF.

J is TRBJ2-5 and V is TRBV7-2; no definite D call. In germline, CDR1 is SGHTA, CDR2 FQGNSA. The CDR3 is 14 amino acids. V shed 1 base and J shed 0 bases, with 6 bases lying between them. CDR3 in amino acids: CASSLGGYQETQYF. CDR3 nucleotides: TGTGCCAGCAGCTTAGGAGGTTACCAAGAGACCCAGTACTTC.

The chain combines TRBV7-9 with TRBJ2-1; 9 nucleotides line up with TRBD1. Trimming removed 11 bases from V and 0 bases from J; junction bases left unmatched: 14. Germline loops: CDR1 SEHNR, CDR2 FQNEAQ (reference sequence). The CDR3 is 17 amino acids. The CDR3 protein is CAGEGQGYRGSYNEQFF. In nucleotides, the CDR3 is TGTGCCGGGGAGGGACAGGGATATAGGGGCTCCTACAATGAGCAGTTCTTC. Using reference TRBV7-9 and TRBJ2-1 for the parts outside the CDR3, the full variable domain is DTGVSQNPRHKITKRGQNVTFRCDPISEHNRLYWYRQTLGQGPEFLTYFQNEAQLEKSRLLSDRFSAERPKGSFSTLEIQRTEQGDSAMYLCAGEGQGYRGSYNEQFFGPGTRLTVL.

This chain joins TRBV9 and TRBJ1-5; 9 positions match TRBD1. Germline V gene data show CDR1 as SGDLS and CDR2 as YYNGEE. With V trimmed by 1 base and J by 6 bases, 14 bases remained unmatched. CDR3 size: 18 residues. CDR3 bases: TGTGCCAGCAGCGTACAGGACAGGGGTGGGCGACACGGTCAGCCCCAGCATTTT. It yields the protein CASSVQDRGGRHGQPQHF.

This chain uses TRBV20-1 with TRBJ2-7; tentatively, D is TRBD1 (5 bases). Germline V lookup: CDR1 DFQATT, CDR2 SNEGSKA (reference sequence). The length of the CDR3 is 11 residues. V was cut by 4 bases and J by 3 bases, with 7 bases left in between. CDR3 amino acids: CSATGHYEQYF. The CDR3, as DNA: TGCAGTGCTACAGGGCACTACGAGCAGTACTTC.

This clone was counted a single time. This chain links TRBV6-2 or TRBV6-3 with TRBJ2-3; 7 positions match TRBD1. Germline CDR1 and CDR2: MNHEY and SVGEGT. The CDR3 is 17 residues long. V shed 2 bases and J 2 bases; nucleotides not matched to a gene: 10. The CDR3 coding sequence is TGTGCCAGCAGTTACACTCGGACAGGAGGTCTCACAGATACGCAGTATTTT. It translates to CASSYTRTGGLTDTQYF.

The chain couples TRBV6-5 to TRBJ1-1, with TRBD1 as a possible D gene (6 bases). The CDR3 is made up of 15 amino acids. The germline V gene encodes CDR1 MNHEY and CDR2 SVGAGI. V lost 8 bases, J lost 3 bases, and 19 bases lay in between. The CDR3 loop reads CASAPGGAGYTEAFF. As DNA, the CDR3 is TGTGCCAGCGCCCCCGGGGGGGCGGGGTACACTGAAGCTTTCTTT.

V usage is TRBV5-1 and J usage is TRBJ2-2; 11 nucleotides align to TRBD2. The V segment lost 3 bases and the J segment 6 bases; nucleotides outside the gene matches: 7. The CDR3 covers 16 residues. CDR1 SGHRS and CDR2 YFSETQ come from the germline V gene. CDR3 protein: CASSYGSGGASGELFF. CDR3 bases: TGCGCCAGCAGCTATGGTAGCGGGGGGGCCTCCGGGGAGCTGTTTTTT.

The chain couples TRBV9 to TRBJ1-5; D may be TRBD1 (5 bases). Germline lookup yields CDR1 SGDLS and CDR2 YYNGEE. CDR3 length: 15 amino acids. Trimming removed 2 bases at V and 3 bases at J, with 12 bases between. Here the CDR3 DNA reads TGTGCCAGCAGCGTTGGGGCGGTAGACAATCAGCCCCAGCATTTT. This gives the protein CASSVGAVDNQPQHF. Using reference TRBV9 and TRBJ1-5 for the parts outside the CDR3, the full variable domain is DSGVTQTPKHLITATGQRVTLRCSPRSGDLSVYWYQQSLDQGLQFLIQYYNGEERAKGNILERFSAQQFPDLHSELNLSSLELGDSALYFCASSVGAVDNQPQHFGDGTRLSIL.

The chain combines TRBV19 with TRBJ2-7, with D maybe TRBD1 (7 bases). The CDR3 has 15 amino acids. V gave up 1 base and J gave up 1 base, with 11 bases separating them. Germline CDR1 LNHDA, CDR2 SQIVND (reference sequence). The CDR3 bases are TGTGCCAGTAGTATAGCCGCGGGACAGTCCTACGAGCAGTACTTC. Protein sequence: CASSIAAGQSYEQYF.